Each of the 32 T cell receptor beta chains below was sequenced from the same sample in a study of cytomegalovirus exposure and HLA in healthy donors. The primer mix had 60 Vbeta and 13 Jbeta primers. The method was immunoSEQ multiplex PCR; TCRdb's version includes in-frame clones alone and lacks a portion of them. Of about 130,000 clones in the sample, 65% to 90% were seen once. Sequencing was done on a sample of PBMCs. These receptors all stem from a man in his fifties in good health and CMV-seronegative.

This clone came up once. The chain has TRBV4-3 and TRBJ1-1; D perhaps matches TRBD1 (5 bases). The CDR3 is 15 residues long. Germline V gene data show CDR1 as LGHNA and CDR2 as YSLEER. Trimming shortened V by 1 base and J by 0 bases, and 9 bases separated the two germline ends. The CDR3 sequence is CASSQVWGVNTEAFF. The CDR3 bases are TGCGCCAGCAGCCAAGTCTGGGGGGTGAACACTGAAGCTTTCTTT.

V gene TRBV4-3 combines with J gene TRBJ2-7; weak D call: TRBD2 (6 bases). The CDR3 runs 15 residues. The ends were cut back, 1 base at V and 3 bases at J, with 13 bases in the middle. CDR1 and CDR2 (germline): LGHNA, YSLEER. In DNA, the CDR3 is TGCGCCAGCAGCCAAGGTCCAGGAGCGGGCTACGAGCAGTACTTC. This encodes CASSQGPGAGYEQYF.

The chain links TRBV4-1 to TRBJ1-1, with D perhaps matching TRBD1 (6 bases). Germline loops: CDR1 MGHRA, CDR2 YSYEKL. V shed 1 base and J shed 0 bases, with 9 bases lying between them. The length of the CDR3 is 15 residues. The CDR3 protein is CASSQAWTVNTEAFF. The CDR3 DNA follows: TGCGCCAGCAGCCAAGCCTGGACAGTGAACACTGAAGCTTTCTTT.

The V call is TRBV6-1, the J call TRBJ1-2; D gene ambiguous. V was clipped by 6 bases and J by 0 bases, with 11 bases between them. Germline CDR1 and CDR2: MNHNS and SASEGT. This CDR3 contains 14 residues. CDR3 amino acids: CASRRGGTNYGYTF. The CDR3 region has the DNA TGTGCCAGCAGACGGGGTGGGACTAACTATGGCTACACCTTC.

The chain has TRBV5-1 and TRBJ2-6; 9 bases line up with TRBD2. The V gene end was trimmed by 0 bases and the J gene end by 2 bases; junction bases not matched to a gene: 6. CDR3 size: 18 residues. The germline V gene encodes CDR1 SGHRS and CDR2 YFSETQ. CDR3 region: CASSLAPRGGPGANVLTF. The DNA for the CDR3 is TGCGCCAGCAGCTTGGCACCGCGGGGGGGCCCTGGGGCCAACGTCCTGACTTTC.

This rearrangement joins TRBV27 to TRBJ2-3; the match to TRBD2 covers 7 bases. CDR1 is MNHEY, CDR2 SMNVEV, per germline (reference sequence). Losses at the gene ends were 3 bases for V and 2 bases for J; bases not matched to a gene: 2. This CDR3 is 14 amino acids long. The CDR3 spells CASSLSGDTDTQYF. The CDR3 region has the DNA TGTGCCAGCAGTTTGAGCGGGGACACAGATACGCAGTATTTT.

A remark on this clone: The junction departs from germline at one end; a sequencing error may be responsible. The V and J genes are TRBV30 and TRBJ1-2; 7 bases fit TRBD1. Germline V gene data show CDR1 as GTSNPN and CDR2 as SVGIG (reference sequence). The length of the CDR3 is 12 residues. The CDR3 here is CAWRDSLLGYTF. Written as DNA, the CDR3 is TGTGCGTGGAGGGACAGTCTTCTGGGCTACACCTTC. The full variable domain, in which reference TRBV30 and TRBJ1-2 provide the parts outside the CDR3, is SQTIHQWPATLVQPVGSPLSLECTVEGTSNPNLYWYRQAAGRGLQLLFYSVGIGQISSEVPQNLSASRPQDRQFILSSKKLLLSDSGFYLCAWRDSLLGYTFGSGTRLTVV.

Details on this clone: This likely comes from a read error, as the CDR3 has no conserved phenylalanine or tryptophan at its end. The rearrangement links TRBV19 to TRBJ1-1; D is uncertain. CDR3 length: 13 amino acids. V was shortened by 0 bases and J by 1 base, with 3 bases between the two germline ends. CDR1 is LNHDA and CDR2 is SQIVND in the germline V gene (reference sequence). The CDR3 DNA reads as TGTGCCAGTAGTATAGACGGGAACACTGAAGCTTTCTCT. Amino acids: CASSIDGNTEAFS.

This chain uses TRBV19 with TRBJ2-1, with 7 nucleotides matching TRBD2. Germline V gives CDR1 LNHDA, CDR2 SQIVND (reference sequence). The CDR3 extends over 16 amino acids. With V trimmed by 3 bases and J by 0 bases, 5 bases remained unmatched. The CDR3 sequence: CASSMGGFSSYNEQFF. The DNA for the CDR3 is TGTGCCAGTAGTATGGGGGGGTTTAGCTCCTACAATGAGCAGTTCTTC.

This sequence joins TRBV7-3 and TRBJ2-7; D unclear. Looked up from germline, CDR1 is SGHTA and CDR2 is FQGTGA. V was cut by 5 bases and J by 5 bases, with 25 bases left in between. CDR3 length: 17 residues. Here the CDR3 DNA reads TGTGCCAGCAGCCCCGCAAAGGTGGGTCGACTGGCGCACGAGCAGTACTTC. Protein: CASSPAKVGRLAHEQYF. The variable domain in full, with the rest retrieved from reference TRBV7-3 and TRBJ2-7, is GAGVSQTPSNKVTEKGKYVELRCDPISGHTALYWYRQSLGQGPEFLIYFQGTGAADDSGLPNDRFFAVRPEGSVSTLKIQRTERGDSAVYLCASSPAKVGRLAHEQYFGPGTRLTVT.

The chain links TRBV19 to TRBJ1-1; 9 bases match TRBD1. Trimming at V came to 5 bases and at J to 0 bases, leaving 7 bases not matched to a gene. This CDR3 is 16 amino acids long. Germline V lookup: CDR1 LNHDA, CDR2 SQIVND (reference sequence). CDR3 protein: CASSPGQGIMNTEAFF. The CDR3 coding sequence is TGTGCCAGTAGTCCGGGACAGGGAATCATGAACACTGAAGCTTTCTTT.

The chain employs TRBV7-9 and TRBJ1-2, with 7 bases that match TRBD1. Trimming cost V 8 bases and J 12 bases; bases outside gene matches: 12. The V gene's germline CDR1 is SEHNR and CDR2 FQNEAQ (reference sequence). This CDR3 has 12 residues. In DNA, the CDR3 is TGTGCCAGCCAAGGGGGCATAGGGGGCGACACCTTC. Residues: CASQGGIGGDTF.

A single count supports this clone. The V and J genes are TRBV5-8 and TRBJ1-5; the D is unclear. Germline CDR1 and CDR2: SGHTS and YDEGEE. V lost 0 bases to trimming and J lost 4 bases, with 5 bases between them. The CDR3 loop spans 13 amino acids. The CDR3 reads CASSLAGNQPQHF. For the CDR3, the DNA is TGTGCCAGCAGCTTGGCCGGGAATCAGCCCCAGCATTTT.

This clone was counted only a few times. V usage is TRBV7-9 and J usage is TRBJ2-7; D possibly corresponds to TRBD1 (5 bases). CDR1 and CDR2 from the germline V gene are SEHNR and FQNEAQ (reference sequence). V dropped 5 bases and J dropped 3 bases, with 11 bases sitting between them. The CDR3 has 13 amino acids. CDR3 in DNA: TGTGCCAGCAGCGCCGACAGTTACTACGAGCAGTACTTC. Translated: CASSADSYYEQYF.

The rearrangement links TRBV2 to TRBJ2-2, with 12 bases aligning to TRBD2. V lost 7 bases to trimming and J lost 6 bases; unmatched junction nucleotides: 3. The CDR3 covers 14 residues. Per the germline V gene, CDR1 is SNHLY and CDR2 is FYNNEI. CDR3 in DNA: TGTGCCAGCAAACTAGCGGGGGGCCCCGGGGAGCTGTTTTTT. This gives the protein CASKLAGGPGELFF.

The rearrangement joins TRBV19 to TRBJ1-4; maybe TRBD1 (6 bases). CDR1 and CDR2 from the germline V gene are LNHDA and SQIVND (reference sequence). CDR3 length equals 19 residues. The V and J ends lost 4 bases and 4 bases respectively, with 25 bases between them. CDR3: CASSTPTGQTPWGNEKLFF. CDR3 nucleotide sequence: TGTGCCAGTAGTACGCCAACGGGACAAACACCTTGGGGTAATGAAAAACTGTTTTTT.

The rearrangement links TRBV29-1 to TRBJ2-7; 8 nucleotides match TRBD1. CDR1 is SQVTM, CDR2 ANQGSEA, per germline. This CDR3 spans 13 amino acids. The trim removed 4 bases at V and 7 bases at J, leaving 9 bases unmatched. CDR3 protein: CSVGGQGAGEQYF. As DNA, the CDR3 is TGCAGCGTTGGAGGGCAGGGGGCGGGAGAGCAGTACTTC.

The rearrangement links TRBV7-8 to TRBJ1-4; no firm D call. The CDR3 loop spans 14 amino acids. V was cut by 5 bases and J by 8 bases, with 15 bases left in between. Germline V gene data show CDR1 as SGHVS and CDR2 as FQNEAQ. The CDR3 is CASSNSGISEKLFF. The CDR3 DNA follows: TGTGCCAGCAGCAACTCGGGGATATCCGAAAAACTGTTTTTT. The full variable domain, rest sourced from reference TRBV7-8 and TRBJ1-4, is GAGVSQSPRYKVAKRGQDVALRCDPISGHVSLFWYQQALGQGPEFLTYFQNEAQLDKSGLPSDRFFAERPEGSVSTLKIQRTQQEDSAVYLCASSNSGISEKLFFGSGTQLSVL.

CDR3 bases: TGTGCCAGCAGCTTCTCCTTATACAATGAGCAGTTCTTC. Protein sequence: CASSFSLYNEQFF. The rearrangement uses TRBV7-2 and TRBJ2-1; D call uncertain. The CDR3 length is 13 residues. Deletions cut 3 bases from V and 4 bases from J, with 7 bases between. Germline-derived CDR1 and CDR2 are SGHTA and FQGNSA.

This clone appeared a few times. The chain has TRBV19 and TRBJ1-2; no clear D gene. CDR1 and CDR2 from the germline V gene are LNHDA and SQIVND (reference sequence). Deletions cut 4 bases from V and 1 base from J, with 4 bases between. This CDR3 has 12 amino acids. CDR3 sequence reads: CASSTVNYGYTF. In DNA form, the CDR3 reads TGTGCCAGTAGTACAGTTAACTATGGCTACACCTTC.

V is TRBV5-4 and J is TRBJ2-3; the D gene is possibly TRBD2 (6 bases). Germline loops: CDR1 SGHNT, CDR2 YYREEE (reference sequence). The CDR3 extends over 14 amino acids. Deletions cut 1 base from V and 4 bases from J, with 10 bases between. Here the CDR3 reads CASSLRREADTQYF. As DNA, the CDR3 is TGTGCCAGCAGCTTGAGGAGGGAGGCAGATACGCAGTATTTT.

The V call is TRBV2, the J call TRBJ1-2; D remains ambiguous. V was trimmed by 10 bases and J by 1 base, leaving 10 bases between them. The CDR3 is 12 amino acids. Per germline, CDR1 SNHLY and CDR2 FYNNEI. The CDR3 DNA is TGTGCCACGCTCACAGTTAACTATGGCTACACCTTC. Amino acid sequence: CATLTVNYGYTF.

This sequence joins TRBV19 and TRBJ2-3, with 7 bases fitting TRBD2. Germline V gene lookup returns CDR1 LNHDA and CDR2 SQIVND (reference sequence). V lost 6 bases to trimming and J lost 1 base; unmatched junction nucleotides: 4. The CDR3 runs to 14 residues. The CDR3 DNA follows: TGTGCCAGTAGGTCGAGCGGGGGCACAGATACGCAGTATTTT. This sequence encodes CASRSSGGTDTQYF.

V gene TRBV30 combines with J gene TRBJ2-5; weak D call: TRBD1 (5 bases). Matching the DNA end better, TRBJ2-7 makes the J call doubtful. The CDR3 sequence is 12 residues long. Germline CDR1 GTSNPN, CDR2 SVGIG (reference sequence). The CDR3 region has the DNA TGTGCCTGGACCGACAGTTCCTACGAGCAGTACTTC. Protein product: CAWTDSSYEQYF.

The J gene is TRBJ2-7, the V gene TRBV5-1; TRBD2 is a possible D gene (6 bases). The length of the CDR3 is 15 residues. Germline V gene lookup returns CDR1 SGHRS and CDR2 YFSETQ. The V gene lost 0 bases and the J gene lost 6 bases, with 16 bases spanning the gap. Here the CDR3 DNA reads TGCGCCAGCAGCTTGGGGGCGGACTATCCTCCCGAGCAGTACTTC. Protein: CASSLGADYPPEQYF.

This chain uses TRBV13 with TRBJ1-1, with 7 bases that match TRBD1. CDR1 and CDR2 (germline): PRHDT, FYEKMQ (reference sequence). The CDR3 is 14 amino acids. The V segment lost 5 bases and the J segment 5 bases; nucleotides outside the gene matches: 8. The CDR3 DNA sequence: TGTGCCAGCAGCCCCCAGGGGGTAGGGACTGAAGCTTTCTTT. Protein product: CASSPQGVGTEAFF.

V and J are TRBV11-2 and TRBJ1-1; 7 nucleotides line up with TRBD1. Germline lookup yields CDR1 SGHAT and CDR2 FQNNGV. V was clipped by 1 base and J by 3 bases; unmatched bases: 17. The CDR3 contains 19 residues. The CDR3 protein is CASSLGPWRAGGWDTEAFF. The CDR3 DNA reads as TGTGCCAGCAGCTTAGGGCCCTGGAGGGCAGGGGGTTGGGACACTGAAGCTTTCTTT. Variable domain in full (rest from reference TRBV11-2 and TRBJ1-1): EAGVAQSPRYKIIEKRQSVAFWCNPISGHATLYWYQQILGQGPKLLIQFQNNGVVDDSQLPKDRFSAERLKGVDSTLKIQPAKLEDSAVYLCASSLGPWRAGGWDTEAFFGQGTRLTVV.

This clone occurred a few times. The chain has TRBV5-4 and TRBJ1-1; maybe TRBD1 (6 bases). CDR1 and CDR2 (germline): SGHNT, YYREEE (reference sequence). V was trimmed by 5 bases and J by 8 bases, leaving 19 bases between them. The length of the CDR3 is 14 residues. CDR3 nucleotide sequence: TGTGCCAGCAGTCAACCCGGGACAACAAAAGAAGCTTTCTTT. Its protein is CASSQPGTTKEAFF.

The J gene is TRBJ1-5, the V gene TRBV19; D perhaps matches TRBD1 (6 bases). Germline CDR1 is LNHDA and CDR2 is SQIVND (reference sequence). Between the trimmed V and J ends, which lost 5 bases and 0 bases, there was a span of 17 bases. The CDR3 is made up of 17 amino acids. CDR3 coding DNA: TGTGCCAGTAGTCAAGTCCCGACAGGCTATAGCAATCAGCCCCAGCATTTT. Translating gives CASSQVPTGYSNQPQHF.

The chain is built from TRBV5-7 and TRBJ1-6, with TRBD1 identical over 9 bases. TRBV5-7 falls under the ORF class, with uncertain function. V lost 6 bases, J lost 8 bases, and 6 bases stayed unmatched. The CDR3 extends over 14 amino acids. The CDR3 region has the DNA TGTGCCAGCACCCCGGGACAGGGTCATTCACCCCTCCACTTT. This gives the protein CASTPGQGHSPLHF.

The V and J genes are TRBV25-1 and TRBJ2-3; weak D call: TRBD2 (5 bases). Germline loops: CDR1 MGHDK, CDR2 SYGVNS. V gave up 6 bases and J gave up 2 bases, with 18 bases separating them. The CDR3 spans 16 residues. CDR3 nucleotide sequence: TGTGCCAGCAGGCCCCCACTAGGCAGGTACACAGATACGCAGTATTTT. It translates to CASRPPLGRYTDTQYF. Drawing the rest from reference TRBV25-1 and TRBJ2-3, the complete variable domain is EADIYQTPRYLVIGTGKKITLECSQTMGHDKMYWYQQDPGMELHLIHYSYGVNSTEKGDLSSESTVSRIRTEHFPLTLESARPSHTSQYLCASRPPLGRYTDTQYFGPGTRLTVL.

CDR3 in DNA: TGTGCCAGCACCCGGGGGGAAAACTATGGCTACACCTTC. Amino acids: CASTRGENYGYTF. The chain carries TRBV5-5 and TRBJ1-2, with TRBD1 as a possible D gene (5 bases). Trimming stripped 6 bases from V and 2 bases from J, with 11 bases between. The CDR3 runs to 13 residues. CDR1 is SGHKS and CDR2 is YYEKEE in the germline V gene (reference sequence). The full variable domain, with the rest looked up from reference TRBV5-5 and TRBJ1-2, is DAGVTQSPTHLIKTRGQQVTLRCSPISGHKSVSWYQQVLGQGPQFIFQYYEKEERGRGNFPDRFSARQFPNYSSELNVNALLLGDSALYLCASTRGENYGYTFGSGTRLTVV.